This T cell receptor (beta chain) was identified in a study of neurological immune-mediated disorders. Per the germline V gene, CDR1 is SGHTA and CDR2 is FQGNSA. This CDR3 spans 13 amino acids. V lost 7 bases, J lost 8 bases, and 15 bases lay in between. Findings and limits, study-wide: The authors found no clinical or MRI feature associated with the multiple sclerosis repertoire cluster. In HTLV-1-associated myelopathy, TCR clonal expansion was greatest, and in multiple sclerosis it was least, below healthy controls. Phylogenetically, 18 of 34 multiple sclerosis patients' repertoires fell into one related-CDR3 cluster, a possible signature.

The authors produced cDNA by 5'RACE using 10-nucleotide random UMIs. One entry per CDR3 protein, called by TCRdb with MiXCR from the 5' RACE reads. The data show 65,000 to 80,000 distinct CDR3 sequences, with around 4.8% seen just once and 2% to 2.5% held by the top ten. This clonotype was seen more than once but under ten times. Its antigen is as yet unknown. The sequenced material came from PBMCs. The chain couples TRBV7-2 to TRBJ2-1; D may be TRBD2 (6 bases). The receptor's source is a woman aged 70-85 years with multiple sclerosis. The CDR3 protein is CASNHRGKDEQFF. In nucleotides, the CDR3 is TGTGCCAGCAACCACCGCGGGAAAGATGAGCAGTTCTTC.